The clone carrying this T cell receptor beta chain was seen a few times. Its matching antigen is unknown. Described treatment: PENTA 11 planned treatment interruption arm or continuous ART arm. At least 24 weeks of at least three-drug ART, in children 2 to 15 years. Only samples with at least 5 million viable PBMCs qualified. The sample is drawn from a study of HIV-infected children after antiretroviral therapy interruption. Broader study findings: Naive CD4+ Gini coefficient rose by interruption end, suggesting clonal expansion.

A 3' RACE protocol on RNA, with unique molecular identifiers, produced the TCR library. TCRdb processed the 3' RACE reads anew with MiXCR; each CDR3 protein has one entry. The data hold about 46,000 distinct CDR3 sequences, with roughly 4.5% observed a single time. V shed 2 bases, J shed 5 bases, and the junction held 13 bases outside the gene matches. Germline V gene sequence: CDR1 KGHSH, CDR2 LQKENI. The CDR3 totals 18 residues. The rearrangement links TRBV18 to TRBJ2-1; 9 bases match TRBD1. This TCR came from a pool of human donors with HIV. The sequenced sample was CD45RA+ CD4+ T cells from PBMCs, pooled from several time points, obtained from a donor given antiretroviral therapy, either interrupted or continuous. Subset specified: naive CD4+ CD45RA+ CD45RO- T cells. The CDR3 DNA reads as TGTGCCAGCTCACCAAGGTTTCCGGGACAGGGTGCCCACAATGAGCAGTTCTTC. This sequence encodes CASSPRFPGQGAHNEQFF.